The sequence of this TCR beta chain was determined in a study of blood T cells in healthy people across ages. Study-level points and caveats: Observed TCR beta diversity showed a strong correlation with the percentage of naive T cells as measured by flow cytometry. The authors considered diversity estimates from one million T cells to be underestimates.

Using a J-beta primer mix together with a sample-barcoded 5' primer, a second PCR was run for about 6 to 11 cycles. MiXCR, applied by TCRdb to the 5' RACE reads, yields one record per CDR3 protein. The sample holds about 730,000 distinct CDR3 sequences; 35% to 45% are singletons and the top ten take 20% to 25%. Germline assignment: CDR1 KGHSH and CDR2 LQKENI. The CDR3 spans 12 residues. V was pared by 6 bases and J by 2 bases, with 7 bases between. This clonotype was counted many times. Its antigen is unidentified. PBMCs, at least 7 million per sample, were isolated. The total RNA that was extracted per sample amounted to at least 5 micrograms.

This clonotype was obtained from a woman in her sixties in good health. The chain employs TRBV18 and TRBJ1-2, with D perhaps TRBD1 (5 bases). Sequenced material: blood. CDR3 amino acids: CASSPGNYGYTF. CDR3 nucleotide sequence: TGTGCCAGCTCTCCAGGGAACTATGGCTACACCTTC.